The rows below give T cell receptor beta chains drawn from one sample of a study of blood T cells in healthy people across ages. One entry per CDR3 protein results from TCRdb running MiXCR on the 5' RACE reads. The sample yields about 1.6 million distinct CDR3 sequences, roughly 30% seen once. Specimen: blood. The receptors here all came from a woman aged 25 to 39 in good health. CDR3s include the opening cysteine and the closing phenylalanine or tryptophan. Each record gives: clone size, V gene, J gene, D gene, CDR3 DNA, CDR3 protein. A D gene is named only where the DNA matches it firmly. Only some rows state a clone size, as once, few, many or a class for expanded clones.

abundance: few
v_gene: TRBV3-1
j_gene: TRBJ2-7
d_gene: TRBD2
CDR3nt: TGTGCCAGCAGCCCTGGGTTTATGAGACTAGCGGGATACGAGCAGTACTTC
CDR3aa: CASSPGFMRLAGYEQYF

abundance: few
v_gene: TRBV6-2/TRBV6-3
j_gene: TRBJ2-3
d_gene: -
CDR3nt: TGTGCCAGCAGTTCCCCCCCGGCCGGTACGCAGTATTTT
CDR3aa: CASSSPPAGTQYF

abundance: -
v_gene: TRBV30
j_gene: TRBJ2-1
d_gene: -
CDR3nt: TGTGCCCGGAGTGTTTCCTACAATGAGCAGTTCTTC
CDR3aa: CARSVSYNEQFF

abundance: -
v_gene: TRBV6-2/TRBV6-3
j_gene: TRBJ2-2
d_gene: -
CDR3nt: TGTGCCAGCAGTAAGGGACTTCCGAACACCGGGGAGCTGTTTTTT
CDR3aa: CASSKGLPNTGELFF

abundance: -
v_gene: TRBV6-6
j_gene: TRBJ1-5
d_gene: -
CDR3nt: TGTGCCAGCACCAGGGAGGGGGATCAGCCCCAGCATTTT
CDR3aa: CASTREGDQPQHF

abundance: -
v_gene: TRBV29-1
j_gene: TRBJ2-7
d_gene: -
CDR3nt: TGTAGCGTTAAGTACTCCGCGGGGGAGCAGTACTTC
CDR3aa: CSVKYSAGEQYF

abundance: -
v_gene: TRBV2
j_gene: TRBJ2-3
d_gene: -
CDR3nt: TGTGCCAGCACAGGACGAGATTACTACACAGATACGCAGTATTTT
CDR3aa: CASTGRDYYTDTQYF

abundance: few
v_gene: TRBV6-5
j_gene: TRBJ2-7
d_gene: TRBD1
CDR3nt: TGTGCCAGCAGCCGCGGACAGGACCACGAGCAGTACTTC
CDR3aa: CASSRGQDHEQYF

abundance: few
v_gene: TRBV5-1
j_gene: TRBJ2-5
d_gene: -
CDR3nt: TGCGCCAGCAGCTTGGTCGGAGGGAGAGGGAAACAAGAGACCCAGTACTTC
CDR3aa: CASSLVGGRGKQETQYF

abundance: -
v_gene: TRBV11-2
j_gene: TRBJ2-4
d_gene: -
CDR3nt: TGTGCCAGCAGCCTTGGGTGGGGAGGAGAGCAGTACTTC
CDR3aa: CASSLGWGGEQYF

abundance: few
v_gene: TRBV4-2
j_gene: TRBJ1-1
d_gene: -
CDR3nt: TGTGCCAGCAGCCATGGGAACAGGGTGAACACTGAAGCTTTCTTT
CDR3aa: CASSHGNRVNTEAFF

abundance: -
v_gene: TRBV2
j_gene: TRBJ2-7
d_gene: -
CDR3nt: TGTGCCGGCGGACTGTCCTGCGAGCAGTACTTC
CDR3aa: CAGGLSCEQYF

abundance: -
v_gene: TRBV7-9
j_gene: TRBJ2-3
d_gene: -
CDR3nt: TGTGCCAGCAGCCGTGCTGTGGGCACAGATACGCAGTATTTT
CDR3aa: CASSRAVGTDTQYF

abundance: few
v_gene: TRBV5-1
j_gene: TRBJ2-1
d_gene: -
CDR3nt: TGCGCCGGCAGCTCGGTACCTAGCGTCTCTTGGTTCTTC
CDR3aa: CAGSSVPSVSWFF

abundance: -
v_gene: TRBV5-1
j_gene: TRBJ1-3
d_gene: -
CDR3nt: TGCGCCAGCAGCCCGAAAACAGGGATCTCTGGAAACACCATATATTTT
CDR3aa: CASSPKTGISGNTIYF

abundance: -
v_gene: TRBV7-2
j_gene: TRBJ2-1
d_gene: TRBD2
CDR3nt: TGTGCCAGCAGCTGGACTAGCACGAGCTCCTACAATGAGCAGTTCTTC
CDR3aa: CASSWTSTSSYNEQFF

abundance: once
v_gene: TRBV5-1
j_gene: TRBJ1-1
d_gene: -
CDR3nt: TGCGCCAGCAGCTGGGACAAGGGGGGGACTGAAGCTTTCTTT
CDR3aa: CASSWDKGGTEAFF

abundance: few
v_gene: TRBV5-1
j_gene: TRBJ2-7
d_gene: -
CDR3nt: TGCGCCAGGATGGCGGGACCCGGGCTGTACTTC
CDR3aa: CARMAGPGLYF

abundance: many
v_gene: TRBV20-1
j_gene: TRBJ1-2
d_gene: -
CDR3nt: TGCAGTGCTAGAGACAGGATCTATGGCTACACCTTC
CDR3aa: CSARDRIYGYTF

abundance: -
v_gene: TRBV5-1
j_gene: TRBJ2-1
d_gene: TRBD2
CDR3nt: TGCGCCAGCAGCTTGGGGCTAGCGGGCCCCTACAATGGGCAGTTCTTC
CDR3aa: CASSLGLAGPYNGQFF

abundance: few
v_gene: TRBV7-3
j_gene: TRBJ2-3
d_gene: -
CDR3nt: TGTGCCAGCAGCTTATTACCATACCATCCAGATACGCAGTATTTT
CDR3aa: CASSLLPYHPDTQYF

abundance: -
v_gene: TRBV5-6
j_gene: TRBJ2-7
d_gene: TRBD1
CDR3nt: TGTGCCAGCAGCCCCCGAACGACAGGGGGCGTCGAGCAGTACTTC
CDR3aa: CASSPRTTGGVEQYF

abundance: -
v_gene: TRBV3-1
j_gene: TRBJ1-2
d_gene: TRBD1
CDR3nt: TGTGCCAGCAGCCACACAGGGGATGAGGATGGCTACACCTTC
CDR3aa: CASSHTGDEDGYTF

abundance: -
v_gene: TRBV4-1
j_gene: TRBJ2-3
d_gene: TRBD2
CDR3nt: TGCGCCAGCAGCCGGGTAGCCGGGACTAGCGGGAGGGCTAGCACAGATACGCAGTATTTT
CDR3aa: CASSRVAGTSGRASTDTQYF

abundance: -
v_gene: TRBV9
j_gene: TRBJ2-7
d_gene: -
CDR3nt: TGTGCCAGCAGCGTAGGTGGAGACGCCTCCTACGAGCAGTACTTC
CDR3aa: CASSVGGDASYEQYF

abundance: few
v_gene: TRBV7-2
j_gene: TRBJ2-1
d_gene: TRBD2
CDR3nt: TGTGCCAGCAGCCCCGTGGGACTAGCGGGAGGTGGGGAGCAGTTCTTC
CDR3aa: CASSPVGLAGGGEQFF

abundance: many
v_gene: TRBV4-1
j_gene: TRBJ2-3
d_gene: TRBD2
CDR3nt: TGCGCCAGCAGCCAAGTAGGGCGGGGGACCCCGGATACGCAGTATTTT
CDR3aa: CASSQVGRGTPDTQYF

abundance: -
v_gene: TRBV28
j_gene: TRBJ2-1
d_gene: TRBD2
CDR3nt: TGTGCCAGCAGTGAGAACCTAGCGGACCGGTACTACAATGAGCAGTTCTTC
CDR3aa: CASSENLADRYYNEQFF

abundance: few
v_gene: TRBV7-9
j_gene: TRBJ2-1
d_gene: TRBD2
CDR3nt: TGTGCCAGCAGCTTCCTCGGACTAGCGGGTGATTACAATGAGCAGTTCTTC
CDR3aa: CASSFLGLAGDYNEQFF

abundance: -
v_gene: TRBV7-2
j_gene: TRBJ2-7
d_gene: -
CDR3nt: TGTGCCAGCAGCTTAGTGTCAAGTAAAAGCTACGAGCAGTACTTC
CDR3aa: CASSLVSSKSYEQYF

abundance: few
v_gene: TRBV29-1
j_gene: TRBJ2-5
d_gene: -
CDR3nt: TGCAGCGCCGGGACGCAGGGTTCACCAGAGACCCAGTACTTC
CDR3aa: CSAGTQGSPETQYF

abundance: -
v_gene: TRBV9
j_gene: TRBJ1-4
d_gene: TRBD1
CDR3nt: TGTGCCAGCAGCACTCGACAGGGGGTGAATGAAAAACTGTTTTTT
CDR3aa: CASSTRQGVNEKLFF

abundance: -
v_gene: TRBV3-1
j_gene: TRBJ2-3
d_gene: TRBD2
CDR3nt: TGTGCCAGCAGCCACGGCGGGGGGGCCGGAGATACGCAGTATTTT
CDR3aa: CASSHGGGAGDTQYF

abundance: few
v_gene: TRBV6-1
j_gene: TRBJ2-5
d_gene: TRBD2
CDR3nt: TGTGCCAGCAGCCGGACTAGCGGGGGCCCCCAAGAGACCCAGTACTTC
CDR3aa: CASSRTSGGPQETQYF

abundance: few
v_gene: TRBV27
j_gene: TRBJ2-3
d_gene: -
CDR3nt: TGTGCCAGCAGTTCGACCGGGACGGGGCAGTATTTT
CDR3aa: CASSSTGTGQYF

abundance: -
v_gene: TRBV3-1
j_gene: TRBJ2-7
d_gene: -
CDR3nt: TGTGCCAGCAGCCAATGGGAGAGCTCCTACGAGCAGTACTTC
CDR3aa: CASSQWESSYEQYF